The source of this T cell receptor beta chain is a study of beta chain features in type 1 diabetes. The CDR3 contains 17 residues. The germline gives CDR1 SEHNR, CDR2 FQNEAQ (reference sequence). V gave up 6 bases and J gave up 9 bases; unmatched junction bases: 19. Expressed TCRB transcripts were sequenced after all isolated RNA was converted to cDNA. Sequencing used immunoSEQ multiplex PCR; TCRdb keeps in-frame clones, though not all of them. The table records 970,000 or so clones, under 20% of them present only once. The clonotype comes from a woman under 30 in good health. Sample: naive CD4+ T cells from blood. This chain uses TRBV7-9 with TRBJ2-1; 8 bases are shared with TRBD1. The chain's CDR3 is CASRPMQGALLYVEQFF. The CDR3 DNA follows: TGTGCCAGCAGACCAATGCAGGGGGCCCTCCTCTACGTTGAGCAGTTCTTC.